These T cell receptor beta chains were read from a single sample in a study of blood T cell repertoires in COVID-19. Repertoires were generated with immunoSEQ multiplex PCR, while TCRdb's copy carries only in-frame clones and drops some. Among 150,000 to 200,000 clones, roughly nine tenths were seen once, and the ten largest hold around 17%. The specimen sequenced was peripheral blood. These receptors originate from a man in his sixties with active or convalescent COVID-19. Both conserved end residues are part of each CDR3. Fields, in order: clone size, D gene, J gene, V gene, CDR3 protein, CDR3 DNA. A D gene is named only where the DNA matches it firmly. Clone size is shown for a subset of rows, as once, few, many or a class of expanded clone.

>-|TRBD1|TRBJ1-2|TRBV3-1/TRBV3-2
CASSPKTGGNYGYTF
TGTGCCAGCAGCCCTAAGACAGGGGGCAACTATGGCTACACCTTC
>-|-|TRBJ1-2|TRBV5-1
CASSSGQFGYGYTF
TGCGCCAGCAGCTCTGGACAGTTCGGCTATGGCTACACCTTC
>-|TRBD1|TRBJ1-1|TRBV6-5
CATSQGARGTAEAFF
TGTGCCACCTCCCAGGGGGCGAGGGGAACCGCTGAAGCTTTCTTT
>-|-|TRBJ1-2|TRBV5-1
CASSLDLGGTDYGYTF
TGCGCCAGCAGCTTGGATTTGGGGGGGACGGACTATGGCTACACCTTC
>-|-|TRBJ1-3|TRBV5-8
CASSLTTYGNTIYF
TGTGCCAGCAGCCTTACGACATACGGAAACACCATATATTTT
>-|-|TRBJ1-5|TRBV18
CASSPGGVFQPQHF
TGTGCCAGCTCACCCGGGGGGGTTTTTCAGCCCCAGCATTTT
>few|TRBD2|TRBJ2-2|TRBV3-1/TRBV3-2
CASSQVGTSAGELFF
TGTGCCAGCAGCCAAGTAGGGACTAGCGCCGGGGAGCTGTTTTTT
>-|TRBD1|TRBJ2-7|TRBV6-5
CASRQQGQGSYEQYF
TGTGCCAGCAGACAACAGGGACAGGGGTCCTACGAGCAGTACTTC
>-|TRBD2|TRBJ2-2|TRBV19
CASSRLAGRTGELFF
TGTGCCAGTAGCCGACTAGCGGGGCGGACCGGGGAGCTGTTTTTT
>-|-|TRBJ2-1|TRBV6-4
CASSAIKDTNEQFF
TGTGCCAGCAGCGCGATAAAGGACACAAATGAGCAGTTCTTC
>-|TRBD2|TRBJ2-6|TRBV30
CAWSLGGTVGANVLTF
TGTGCCTGGAGTCTCGGGGGGACGGTTGGGGCCAACGTCCTGACTTTC
>-|-|TRBJ2-1|TRBV18
CASSRLELSIYNEQFF
TGTGCCAGCTCGCGACTAGAGCTTTCCATCTACAATGAGCAGTTCTTC
>-|-|TRBJ1-5|TRBV28
CASNQGSRQPQHF
TGTGCCAGCAACCAGGGTTCGAGGCAGCCCCAGCATTTT
>-|-|TRBJ2-2|TRBV19
CASSIDLGLPGQQHRELFF
TGTGCCAGTAGTATAGATCTAGGGCTCCCGGGACAACAACACCGGGAGCTGTTTTTT
>-|TRBD1|TRBJ1-1|TRBV27
CASSPGQGAMAFF
TGTGCCAGCAGTCCAGGACAGGGCGCGATGGCTTTCTTT
>-|TRBD2|TRBJ2-7|TRBV6-5
CASRGAGVKNEQYF
TGTGCCAGCCGAGGTGCGGGAGTCAAGAACGAGCAGTACTTC
>-|TRBD1|TRBJ1-2|TRBV20-1
CSAPSQGASTF
TGCAGTGCTCCATCACAGGGGGCGTCCACCTTC
>-|TRBD2|TRBJ2-5|TRBV6-6
CASSYSTSTETQYF
TGTGCCAGCAGTTACTCGACTAGCACAGAGACCCAGTACTTC
>once|TRBD2|TRBJ2-7|TRBV5-6
CASSPWGGPVEQYF
TGTGCCAGCAGCCCGTGGGGAGGGCCTGTCGAGCAGTACTTC
>-|TRBD1|TRBJ1-5|TRBV19
CASRPPPGQGINQPQHF
TGTGCCAGTAGACCCCCTCCGGGACAGGGGATTAATCAGCCCCAGCATTTT
>-|-|TRBJ1-3|TRBV5-5
CASSLAPGKGNTIYF
TGTGCCAGCAGCTTGGCTCCAGGGAAAGGAAACACCATATATTTT
>-|-|TRBJ1-1|TRBV21-1
CASSKTSAEDRMNTEAFF
TGTGCCAGCAGCAAAACTTCGGCCGAGGATCGCATGAACACTGAAGCTTTCTTT
>once|-|TRBJ2-1|TRBV11-2
CASSSNSNEQFF
TGTGCCAGCAGCTCAAACTCCAATGAGCAGTTCTTC
>-|-|TRBJ1-3|TRBV7-2
CASSLGLTGSGNTIYF
TGTGCCAGCAGCTTAGGTCTCACAGGGTCAGGAAACACCATATATTTT
>-|TRBD2|TRBJ2-5|TRBV9
CASSPRTSGIQETQYF
TGTGCCAGCAGCCCGAGGACTAGCGGGATACAAGAGACCCAGTACTTC
>-|-|TRBJ2-2|TRBV7-7
CASSIRAGANTGELFF
TGTGCCAGCAGCATCCGTGCGGGCGCGAACACCGGGGAGCTGTTTTTT
>-|TRBD1|TRBJ1-5|TRBV3-1/TRBV3-2
CASSQGTGSQPQHF
TGTGCCAGCAGCCAGGGGACAGGGAGTCAGCCCCAGCATTTT
>-|TRBD1|TRBJ1-1|TRBV5-1
CASSLFRDRAFEAFF
TGCGCCAGCAGCTTATTTCGCGACAGGGCGTTTGAAGCTTTCTTT
>-|-|TRBJ1-4|TRBV6-5
CASAGLAAGEKLFF
TGTGCCAGCGCCGGACTAGCGGCCGGTGAAAAACTGTTTTTT
>few|-|TRBJ2-2|TRBV19
CASSIVNRETGELFF
TGTGCCAGTAGTATAGTTAACCGGGAAACCGGGGAGCTGTTTTTT
>-|TRBD1|TRBJ1-1|TRBV25-1
CASSASTGGSTEAFF
TGTGCCAGCAGTGCCTCAACAGGGGGGAGCACTGAAGCTTTCTTT
>-|-|TRBJ2-7|TRBV19
CASSIFPAAQGHEQYF
TGTGCCAGTAGTATATTCCCTGCCGCACAGGGACACGAGCAGTACTTC
>-|-|TRBJ1-1|TRBV5-1
CASSLGQTNTEAFF
TGCGCCAGCAGCTTGGGACAGACGAACACTGAAGCTTTCTTT
>-|TRBD2|TRBJ2-1|TRBV15
CATSRDRGGASRYNEQFF
TGTGCCACCAGCAGAGATCGCGGGGGGGCCTCGAGATACAATGAGCAGTTCTTC
>-|TRBD1|TRBJ2-7|TRBV11-2
CASSLVQGALGKRSEQYF
TGTGCCAGCAGCTTAGTACAGGGGGCGCTAGGAAAGAGGTCCGAGCAGTACTTC
>few|TRBD1|TRBJ1-1|TRBV18
CASSQNRDRGEAFF
TGTGCCAGCTCACAAAACCGGGACAGGGGAGAAGCTTTCTTT
>-|TRBD1|TRBJ2-5|TRBV11-3
CASSPGQGGTQYF
TGTGCCAGCAGCCCAGGACAGGGAGGGACCCAGTACTTC
>-|-|TRBJ2-3|TRBV27
CASSTQRWLADTQYF
TGTGCCAGCAGTACCCAGCGGTGGTTGGCAGATACGCAGTATTTT
>-|-|TRBJ2-2|TRBV5-1
CASSFREPNTGELFF
TGCGCCAGCAGCTTCAGGGAACCGAACACCGGGGAGCTGTTTTTT
>-|TRBD1|TRBJ1-1|TRBV10-3
CAISETGGTEAFF
TGTGCCATCAGCGAGACAGGGGGCACTGAAGCTTTCTTT
>-|TRBD2|TRBJ2-5|TRBV7-6
CASSLEASGGQETQYF
TGTGCCAGCAGCTTAGAAGCTAGCGGGGGGCAAGAGACCCAGTACTTC
>-|TRBD1|TRBJ2-7|TRBV6-1
CASRTGTGGDEQYF
TGTGCCAGCAGAACCGGGACAGGGGGCGACGAGCAGTACTTC
>once|-|TRBJ2-3|TRBV20-1
CSASGIDRGSTDTQYF
TGCAGTGCTAGTGGCATTGATAGGGGTAGCACAGATACGCAGTATTTT
>-|-|TRBJ1-5|TRBV6-2/TRBV6-3
CASSYSDRNQPQHF
TGTGCCAGCAGTTACTCGGACAGAAATCAGCCCCAGCATTTT
>-|TRBD1|TRBJ1-5|TRBV24-1
CATSDLGTGVQPQHF
TGTGCCACCAGTGATTTGGGGACAGGGGTTCAGCCCCAGCATTTT
>-|TRBD2|TRBJ2-3|TRBV2
CASRLLALSTDTQYF
TGTGCCAGCAGGTTACTAGCGCTCAGCACAGATACGCAGTATTTT
>-|TRBD1|TRBJ1-5|TRBV5-6
CASSIGTVENQPQHF
TGTGCCAGCAGCATTGGGACAGTGGAAAATCAGCCCCAGCATTTT
>-|-|TRBJ1-2|TRBV4-2
CASSQDWSRNYGYTF
TGTGCCAGCAGCCAAGATTGGAGTCGTAACTATGGCTACACCTTC
>-|-|TRBJ1-2|TRBV5-8
CASSLIWLPGGYTF
TGTGCCAGCAGCCTAATCTGGCTTCCAGGGGGCTACACCTTC
>-|TRBD1|TRBJ1-6|TRBV4-1
CASSPQQGPYNSPLHF
TGCGCCAGCAGCCCCCAACAGGGGCCCTATAATTCACCCCTCCACTTT
>-|TRBD2|TRBJ2-1|TRBV11-2
CASTLRWRGSSYNEQFF
TGTGCCAGCACCTTAAGGTGGCGGGGGAGCTCCTACAATGAGCAGTTCTTC
>-|-|TRBJ1-5|TRBV10-3
CAISESENQPQHF
TGTGCCATCAGTGAGTCGGAGAATCAGCCCCAGCATTTT
>-|TRBD1|TRBJ1-2|TRBV5-1
CASSSTTGNYGYTF
TGCGCCAGCAGCTCCACGACAGGGAACTATGGCTACACCTTC
>-|TRBD1|TRBJ1-1|TRBV5-1
CASSLIRWTGGKGSTEAFF
TGCGCCAGCAGCTTGATACGTTGGACAGGGGGCAAAGGGAGCACTGAAGCTTTCTTT
>-|-|TRBJ1-1|TRBV3-1/TRBV3-2
CASSPGPGTEAFF
TGTGCCAGCAGCCCCGGCCCGGGCACTGAAGCTTTCTTT
>-|-|TRBJ2-2|TRBV5-1
CASSLVQDTGELFF
TGCGCCAGCAGCTTGGTTCAGGACACCGGGGAGCTGTTTTTT
>-|-|TRBJ2-4|TRBV27
CASSSREGAKNIQYF
TGTGCCAGCAGTTCCAGGGAAGGGGCCAAAAACATTCAGTACTTC